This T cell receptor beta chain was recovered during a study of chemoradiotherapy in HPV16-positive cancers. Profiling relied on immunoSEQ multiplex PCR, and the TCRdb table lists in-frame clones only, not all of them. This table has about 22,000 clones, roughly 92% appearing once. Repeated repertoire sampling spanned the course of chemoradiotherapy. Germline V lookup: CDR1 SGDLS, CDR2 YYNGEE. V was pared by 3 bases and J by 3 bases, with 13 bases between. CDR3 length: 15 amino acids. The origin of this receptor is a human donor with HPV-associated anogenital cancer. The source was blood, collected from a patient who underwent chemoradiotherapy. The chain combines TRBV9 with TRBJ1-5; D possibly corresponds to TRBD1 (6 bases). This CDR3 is CASSATGGPNQPQHF. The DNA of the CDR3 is TGTGCCAGCAGCGCGACAGGAGGTCCCAATCAGCCCCAGCATTTT.